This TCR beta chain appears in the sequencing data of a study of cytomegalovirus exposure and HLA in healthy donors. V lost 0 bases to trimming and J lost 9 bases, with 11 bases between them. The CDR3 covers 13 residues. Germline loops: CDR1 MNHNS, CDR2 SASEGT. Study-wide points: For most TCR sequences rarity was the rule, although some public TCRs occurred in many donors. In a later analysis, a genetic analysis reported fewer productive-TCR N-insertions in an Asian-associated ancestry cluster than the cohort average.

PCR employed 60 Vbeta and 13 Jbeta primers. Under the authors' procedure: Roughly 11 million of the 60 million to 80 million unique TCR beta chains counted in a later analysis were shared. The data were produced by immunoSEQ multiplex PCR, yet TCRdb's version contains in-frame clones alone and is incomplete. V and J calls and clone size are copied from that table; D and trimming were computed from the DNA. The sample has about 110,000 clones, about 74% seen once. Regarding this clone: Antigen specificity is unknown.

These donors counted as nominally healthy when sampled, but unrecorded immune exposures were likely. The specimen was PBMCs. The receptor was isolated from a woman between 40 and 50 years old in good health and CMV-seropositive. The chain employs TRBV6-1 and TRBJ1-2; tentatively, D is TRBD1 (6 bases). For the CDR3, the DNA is TGTGCCAGCAGTGAAGCAAGGGGGTTTCGCTACACCTTC. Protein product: CASSEARGFRYTF.